The clone carrying this TCR beta chain was counted many times. Its antigen is as yet unknown. This entry belongs to a study of T cells in Graves' hyperthyroidism and ophthalmopathy. Study results and caveats: Using 13 V-J features, a model discriminated ophthalmopathy from stable hyperthyroidism. A median about 6.5 months before onset, the model predicted ophthalmopathy. The blood repertoire included most of the expanded thyroid clonotypes above 0.001.

Trimming stripped 9 bases from V and 2 bases from J, with 14 bases between. Germline V lookup: CDR1 SNHLY, CDR2 FYNNEI. The CDR3 loop spans 14 amino acids. The source material, RNA transcripts, was used to amplify TCR beta CDR3 regions. The study used the HTBI primer set for a first-round RT-PCR of the TCR CDR3. TCRdb used MiXCR to reprocess the multiplex PCR reads, holding one entry per CDR3 protein. The sample consists of hundreds of thousands of distinct CDR3 sequences, 18% of them appearing once. It was around 10 ml of fresh peripheral blood that supplied the PBMCs. This clonotype was sampled from a woman in her fifties or sixties with Graves' hyperthyroidism that later progressed to Graves' ophthalmopathy. What was sequenced was blood. The gene calls are TRBV2 and TRBJ2-1; TRBD2 is a possible D gene (7 bases). This CDR3 is CARGGADAYNEQFF. Here the CDR3 DNA reads TGTGCCAGGGGGGGGGCCGATGCCTACAATGAGCAGTTCTTC.